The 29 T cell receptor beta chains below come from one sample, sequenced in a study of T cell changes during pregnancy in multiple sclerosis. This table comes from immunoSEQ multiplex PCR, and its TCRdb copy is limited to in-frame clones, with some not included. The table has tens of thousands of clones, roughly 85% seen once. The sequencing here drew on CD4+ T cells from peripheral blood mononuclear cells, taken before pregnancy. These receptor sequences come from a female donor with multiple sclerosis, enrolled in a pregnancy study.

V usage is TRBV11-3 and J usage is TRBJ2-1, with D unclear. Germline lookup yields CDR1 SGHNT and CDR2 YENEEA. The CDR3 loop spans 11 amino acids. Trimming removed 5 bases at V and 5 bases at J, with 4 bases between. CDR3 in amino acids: CASSSNNEQFF. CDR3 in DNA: TGTGCCAGCAGCAGCAACAATGAGCAGTTCTTC. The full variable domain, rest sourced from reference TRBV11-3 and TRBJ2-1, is EAGVVQSPRYKIIEKKQPVAFWCNPISGHNTLYWYLQNLGQGPELLIRYENEEAVDDSQLPKDRFSAERLKGVDSTLKIQPAELGDSAVYLCASSSNNEQFFGPGTRLTVL.

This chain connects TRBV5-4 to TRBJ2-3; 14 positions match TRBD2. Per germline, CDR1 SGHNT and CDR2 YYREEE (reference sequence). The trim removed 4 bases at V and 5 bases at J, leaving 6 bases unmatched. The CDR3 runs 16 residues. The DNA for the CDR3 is TGTGCCAGCAGCGAGGGACTAGCGGGAGATTTAGATACGCAGTATTTT. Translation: CASSEGLAGDLDTQYF.

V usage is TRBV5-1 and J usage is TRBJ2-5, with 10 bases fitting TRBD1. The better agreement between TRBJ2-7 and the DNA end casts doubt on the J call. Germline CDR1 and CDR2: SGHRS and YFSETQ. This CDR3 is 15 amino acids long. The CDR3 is CASSLGGTGVYEQYF. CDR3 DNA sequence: TGCGCCAGCAGCCTTGGGGGGACAGGGGTATACGAGCAGTACTTC.

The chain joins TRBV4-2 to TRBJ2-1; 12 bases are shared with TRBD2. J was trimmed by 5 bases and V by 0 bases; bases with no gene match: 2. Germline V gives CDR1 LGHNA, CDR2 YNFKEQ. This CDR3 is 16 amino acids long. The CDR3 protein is CASSQEGTSGHNEQFF. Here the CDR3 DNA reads TGTGCCAGCAGCCAAGAGGGGACTAGCGGGCACAATGAGCAGTTCTTC.

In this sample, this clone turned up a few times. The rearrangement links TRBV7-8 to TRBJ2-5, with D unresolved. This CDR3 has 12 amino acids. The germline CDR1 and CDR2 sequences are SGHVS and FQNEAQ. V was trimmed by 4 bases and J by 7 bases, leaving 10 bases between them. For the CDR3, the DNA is TGTGCCAGCAGCTCCAACACGTGGACCCAGTACTTC. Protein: CASSSNTWTQYF.

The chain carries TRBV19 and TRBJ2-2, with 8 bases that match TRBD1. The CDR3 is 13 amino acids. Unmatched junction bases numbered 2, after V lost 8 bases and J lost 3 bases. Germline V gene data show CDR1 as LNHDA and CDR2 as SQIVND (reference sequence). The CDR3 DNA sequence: TGTGCCAGTCGGGGACAGGACACCGGGGAGCTGTTTTTT. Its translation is CASRGQDTGELFF.

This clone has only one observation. The CDR3 here is CASSQAGRTSGTDTQYF. The CDR3 DNA sequence: TGTGCCAGCAGCCAAGCGGGCAGGACTAGCGGGACAGATACGCAGTATTTT. This chain joins TRBV4-2 and TRBJ2-3; 11 bases match TRBD2. Germline lookup yields CDR1 LGHNA and CDR2 YNFKEQ. This CDR3 is built from 17 residues. V shed 1 base and J 3 bases; nucleotides not matched to a gene: 6.

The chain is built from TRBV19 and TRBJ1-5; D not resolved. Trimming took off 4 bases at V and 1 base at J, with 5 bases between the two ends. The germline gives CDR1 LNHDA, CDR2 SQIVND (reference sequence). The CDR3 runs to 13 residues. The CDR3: CASSTSSNQPQHF. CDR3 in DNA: TGTGCCAGTAGTACAAGCAGCAATCAGCCCCAGCATTTT.

The CDR3 protein is CASSPHRGFVYEQYF. The CDR3 nucleotides read TGTGCCAGCAGTCCACACAGGGGCTTCGTCTACGAGCAGTACTTC. V gene TRBV28 combines with J gene TRBJ2-7; 7 bases map to TRBD1. V shed 5 bases and J 3 bases; nucleotides not matched to a gene: 10. The V gene's germline CDR1 is MDHEN and CDR2 SYDVKM. The CDR3 contains 15 residues. The full variable domain, with the rest looked up from reference TRBV28 and TRBJ2-7, is DVKVTQSSRYLVKRTGEKVFLECVQDMDHENMFWYRQDPGLGLRLIYFSYDVKMKEKGDIPEGYSVSREKKERFSLILESASTNQTSMYLCASSPHRGFVYEQYFGPGTRLTVT.

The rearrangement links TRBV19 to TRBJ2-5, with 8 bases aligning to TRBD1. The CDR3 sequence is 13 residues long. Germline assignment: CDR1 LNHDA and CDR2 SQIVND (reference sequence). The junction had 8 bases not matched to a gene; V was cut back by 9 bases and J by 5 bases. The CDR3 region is CASQRDRRETQYF. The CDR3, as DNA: TGTGCCAGCCAAAGGGACAGGAGGGAGACCCAGTACTTC.

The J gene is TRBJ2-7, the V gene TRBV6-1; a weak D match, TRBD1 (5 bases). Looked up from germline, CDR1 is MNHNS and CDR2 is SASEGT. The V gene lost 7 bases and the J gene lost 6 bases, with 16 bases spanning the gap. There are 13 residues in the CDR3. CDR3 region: CASKTAIVREQYF. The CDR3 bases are TGTGCCAGCAAGACAGCTATCGTCCGCGAGCAGTACTTC.

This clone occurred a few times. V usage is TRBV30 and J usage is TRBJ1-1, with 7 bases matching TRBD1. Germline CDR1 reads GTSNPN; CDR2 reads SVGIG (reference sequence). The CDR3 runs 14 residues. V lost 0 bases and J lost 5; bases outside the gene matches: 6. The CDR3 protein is CAWSVSQGETEAFF. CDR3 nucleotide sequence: TGTGCCTGGAGTGTGTCGCAGGGGGAAACTGAAGCTTTCTTT.

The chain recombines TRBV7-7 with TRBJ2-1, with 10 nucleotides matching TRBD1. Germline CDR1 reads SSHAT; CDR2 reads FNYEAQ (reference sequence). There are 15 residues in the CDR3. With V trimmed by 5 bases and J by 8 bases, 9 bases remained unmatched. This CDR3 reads CASSPGQGGSDEQFF. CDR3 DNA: TGTGCCAGCAGCCCCGGACAGGGGGGTTCCGATGAGCAGTTCTTC.

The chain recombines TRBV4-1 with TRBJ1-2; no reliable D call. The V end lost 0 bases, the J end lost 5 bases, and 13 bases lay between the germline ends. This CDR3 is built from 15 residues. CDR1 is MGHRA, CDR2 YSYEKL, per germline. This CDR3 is CASSQDEREGYGYTF. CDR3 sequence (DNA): TGCGCCAGCAGCCAAGATGAGCGGGAGGGTTATGGCTACACCTTC.

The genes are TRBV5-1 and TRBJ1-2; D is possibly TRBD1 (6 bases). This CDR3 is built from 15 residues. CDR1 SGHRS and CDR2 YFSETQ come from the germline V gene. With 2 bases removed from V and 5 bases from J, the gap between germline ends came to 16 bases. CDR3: CASSLNTGTGYGYTF. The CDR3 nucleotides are TGCGCCAGCAGCTTAAACACAGGGACGGGATATGGCTACACCTTC.

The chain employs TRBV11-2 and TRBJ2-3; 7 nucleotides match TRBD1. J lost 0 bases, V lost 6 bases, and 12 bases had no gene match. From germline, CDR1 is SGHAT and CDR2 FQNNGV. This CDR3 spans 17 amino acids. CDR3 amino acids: CASSTGDNFSSTDTQYF. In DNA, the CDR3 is TGTGCCAGCAGTACAGGGGATAATTTTAGTAGCACAGATACGCAGTATTTT.

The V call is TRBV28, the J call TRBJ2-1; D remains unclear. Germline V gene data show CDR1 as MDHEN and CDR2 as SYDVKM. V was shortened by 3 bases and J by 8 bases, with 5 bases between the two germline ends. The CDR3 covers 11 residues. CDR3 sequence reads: CASSLNYEQFF. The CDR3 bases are TGTGCCAGCAGTTTGAACTATGAGCAGTTCTTC.

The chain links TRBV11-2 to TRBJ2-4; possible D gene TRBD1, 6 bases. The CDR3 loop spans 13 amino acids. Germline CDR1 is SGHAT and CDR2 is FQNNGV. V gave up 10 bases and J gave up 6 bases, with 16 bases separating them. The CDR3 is CATNLPTGNIQYF. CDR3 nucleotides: TGTGCCACCAACCTCCCGACAGGAAACATTCAGTACTTC.

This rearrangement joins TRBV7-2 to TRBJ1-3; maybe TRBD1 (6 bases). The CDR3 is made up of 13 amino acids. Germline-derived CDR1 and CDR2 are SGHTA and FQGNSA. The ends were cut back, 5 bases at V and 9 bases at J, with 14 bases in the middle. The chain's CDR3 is CASSPDQGGTIYF. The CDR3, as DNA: TGTGCCAGCAGCCCGGATCAAGGGGGCACCATATATTTT.

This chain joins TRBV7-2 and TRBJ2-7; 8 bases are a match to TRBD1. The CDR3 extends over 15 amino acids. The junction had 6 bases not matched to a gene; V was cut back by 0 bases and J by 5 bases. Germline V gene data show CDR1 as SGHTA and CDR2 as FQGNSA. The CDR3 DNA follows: TGTGCCAGCAGCTTAGCGGCCAGGGGGCTTGACGAGCAGTACTTC. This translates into CASSLAARGLDEQYF.

The CDR3 DNA sequence: TGTGCCAGCTCAACGACAGGGAACGAGCAGTACTTC. It translates to CASSTTGNEQYF. V gene TRBV18 combines with J gene TRBJ2-7, with TRBD1 identical over 7 bases. V lost 5 bases, J lost 5 bases, and 3 bases stayed unmatched. This CDR3 contains 12 residues. The germline V gene encodes CDR1 KGHSH and CDR2 LQKENI. The whole variable domain, filled in from reference TRBV18 and TRBJ2-7, reads NAGVMQNPRHLVRRRGQEARLRCSPMKGHSHVYWYRQLPEEGLKFMVYLQKENIIDESGMPKERFSAEFPKEGPSILRIQQVVRGDSAAYFCASSTTGNEQYFGPGTRLTVT.

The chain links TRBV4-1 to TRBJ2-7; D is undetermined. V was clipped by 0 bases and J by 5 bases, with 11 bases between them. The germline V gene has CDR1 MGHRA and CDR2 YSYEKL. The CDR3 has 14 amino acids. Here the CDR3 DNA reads TGCGCCAGCAGCCAAGAACCGGGTATCCACGAGCAGTACTTC. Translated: CASSQEPGIHEQYF.

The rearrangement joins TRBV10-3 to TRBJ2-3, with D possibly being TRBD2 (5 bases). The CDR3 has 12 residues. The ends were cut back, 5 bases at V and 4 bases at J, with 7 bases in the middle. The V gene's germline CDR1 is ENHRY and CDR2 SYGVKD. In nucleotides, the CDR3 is TGTGCCATCAGTCCAGCGGCAGATACGCAGTATTTT. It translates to CAISPAADTQYF.

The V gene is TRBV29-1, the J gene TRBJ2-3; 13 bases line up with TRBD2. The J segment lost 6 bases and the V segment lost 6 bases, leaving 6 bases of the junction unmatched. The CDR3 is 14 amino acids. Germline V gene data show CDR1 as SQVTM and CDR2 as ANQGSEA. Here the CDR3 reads CSVLTSGRWDTQYF. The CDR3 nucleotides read TGCAGCGTCCTGACTAGCGGGAGGTGGGATACGCAGTATTTT.

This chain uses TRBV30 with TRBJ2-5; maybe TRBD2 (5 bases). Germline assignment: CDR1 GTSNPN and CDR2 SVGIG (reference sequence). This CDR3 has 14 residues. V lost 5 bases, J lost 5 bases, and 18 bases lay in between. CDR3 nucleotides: TGTGCCTGGGGACTTCGTGGGTTCGTGGAGACCCAGTACTTC. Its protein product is CAWGLRGFVETQYF.

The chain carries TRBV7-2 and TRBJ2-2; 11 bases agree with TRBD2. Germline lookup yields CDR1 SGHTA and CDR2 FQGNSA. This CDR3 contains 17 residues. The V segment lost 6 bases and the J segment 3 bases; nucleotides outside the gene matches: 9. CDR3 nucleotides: TGTGCCAGCAGTTTAAGTCCGGGACTAGCGGACACCGGGGAGCTGTTTTTT. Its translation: CASSLSPGLADTGELFF.

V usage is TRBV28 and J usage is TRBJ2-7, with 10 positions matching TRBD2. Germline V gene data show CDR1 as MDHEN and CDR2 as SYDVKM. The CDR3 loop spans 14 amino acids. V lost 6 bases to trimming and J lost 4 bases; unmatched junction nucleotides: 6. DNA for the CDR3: TGTGCCAGCAGACTTACTAGCGGGATATACGAGCAGTACTTC. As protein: CASRLTSGIYEQYF.

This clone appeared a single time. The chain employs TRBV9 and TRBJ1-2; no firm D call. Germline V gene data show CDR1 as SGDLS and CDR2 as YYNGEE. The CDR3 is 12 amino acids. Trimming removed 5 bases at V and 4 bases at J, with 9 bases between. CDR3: CASSSPFYGYTF. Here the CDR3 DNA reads TGTGCCAGCAGTTCCCCCTTCTATGGCTACACCTTC.

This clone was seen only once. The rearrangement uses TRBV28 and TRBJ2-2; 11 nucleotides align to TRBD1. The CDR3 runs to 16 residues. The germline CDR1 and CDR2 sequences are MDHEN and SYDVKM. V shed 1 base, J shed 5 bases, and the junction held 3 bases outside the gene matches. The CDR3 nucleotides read TGTGCCAGCAGTTTATCGGACAGGGGGCGAACCGGGGAGCTGTTTTTT. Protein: CASSLSDRGRTGELFF.